This TCR beta chain was identified in a study of T cell clusters in autoimmune cytopenias. Study results and caveats: TRB repertoire shifts in secondary cytopenia and chronic lymphocytic leukemia mostly reflected lymphoma, not autoimmunity. Physiological T cell clusters of healthy donors were apparently absent in primary autoimmune cytopenia patients.

One tube held mixed TRB-A and TRB-B primer pools for touch-down PCR. Reprocessing the multiplex PCR reads, TCRdb reports a single entry for every CDR3 protein and omits DNA. Found here are roughly 2,900 distinct CDR3 sequences; the top ten clones hold more than 3%. TRB amplification used 250 ng of peripheral blood genomic DNA. This clonotype is identified as medium-sized from frequency. What it binds is unknown. This clonotype was sampled from a human donor with an autoimmune cytopenia or autoimmune hepatitis (not recorded which). Sequencing used peripheral blood.

CDR3 amino acids: CASSLSVGGRILNTEAFF. V gene TRBV27 combines with J gene TRBJ1-1; the TCRdb D gene call, TRBD1, has no DNA to confirm it. The CDR3 extends over 18 amino acids. From germline, CDR1 is MNHEY and CDR2 SMNVEV (reference sequence).